These 14 T cell receptor beta chains were sequenced from one sample in a study of cytomegalovirus exposure and HLA in healthy donors. The PCR ran on 60 Vbeta and 13 Jbeta primers. Sequencing used immunoSEQ multiplex PCR; TCRdb keeps in-frame clones, though not all of them. The table shows about 180,000 clones, with roughly four fifths occurring only once. The specimen was PBMCs. These receptor sequences come from a male donor in good health and CMV-seronegative.

The chain recombines TRBV30 with TRBJ2-1; perhaps TRBD2 as D (5 bases). Germline V gene data show CDR1 as GTSNPN and CDR2 as SVGIG (reference sequence). There are 12 residues in the CDR3. V gave up 3 bases and J gave up 7 bases, with 10 bases separating them. CDR3 in amino acids: CAWSPSRNEQFF. CDR3 DNA sequence: TGTGCCTGGAGCCCTAGCCGGAATGAGCAGTTCTTC.

The J gene is TRBJ1-2, the V gene TRBV7-8; TRBD1 agrees at 7 bases. Germline V gives CDR1 SGHVS, CDR2 FQNEAQ. The V gene end was trimmed by 1 base and the J gene end by 0 bases; junction bases not matched to a gene: 8. There are 17 residues in the CDR3. CDR3 region: CASSLGPPGQTNYGYTF. CDR3 coding DNA: TGTGCCAGCAGCTTAGGTCCCCCGGGACAGACTAACTATGGCTACACCTTC. Full variable domain (remainder filled in from reference TRBV7-8 and TRBJ1-2): GAGVSQSPRYKVAKRGQDVALRCDPISGHVSLFWYQQALGQGPEFLTYFQNEAQLDKSGLPSDRFFAERPEGSVSTLKIQRTQQEDSAVYLCASSLGPPGQTNYGYTFGSGTRLTVV.

In this sample, this clone turned up a few times. V and J are TRBV10-3 and TRBJ2-1; a possible D gene is TRBD2 (5 bases). The CDR3 runs 13 residues. With 3 bases removed from V and 4 bases from J, the gap between germline ends came to 7 bases. Germline loops: CDR1 ENHRY, CDR2 SYGVKD. The CDR3 reads CAISDEGYNEQFF. CDR3 bases: TGTGCCATCAGTGATGAGGGATACAATGAGCAGTTCTTC.

The chain employs TRBV6-5 and TRBJ2-6; unclear D gene. This CDR3 has 15 residues. Germline lookup yields CDR1 MNHEY and CDR2 SVGAGI. Deletions cut 2 bases from V and 1 base from J, with 6 bases between. The CDR3 DNA reads TGTGCCAGCAGTTACACGAGTTCTGGGGCCAACGTCCTGACTTTC. This codes for CASSYTSSGANVLTF.

In this sample, this clone turned up once. The chain is built from TRBV6-6 and TRBJ2-1; D is perhaps TRBD1 (5 bases). Germline V gives CDR1 MNHNY, CDR2 SVGAGI (reference sequence). Trimming removed 6 bases from V and 7 bases from J, with 10 bases in between. This CDR3 is 12 amino acids long. The CDR3 sequence: CASRGAGNEQFF. CDR3 bases: TGTGCCAGCAGAGGGGCTGGAAATGAGCAGTTCTTC.

This clone was observed a handful of times. The gene calls are TRBV2 and TRBJ2-3; D is unresolved. The germline V gene has CDR1 SNHLY and CDR2 FYNNEI. The CDR3 has 15 residues. V dropped 5 bases and J dropped 0 bases, with 12 bases sitting between them. CDR3 nucleotide sequence: TGTGCCAGCAGTCCGCTACTCGAAAGCACAGATACGCAGTATTTT. Protein: CASSPLLESTDTQYF. The entire variable domain, with the rest obtained from reference TRBV2 and TRBJ2-3, is as follows: EPEVTQTPSHQVTQMGQEVILRCVPISNHLYFYWYRQILGQKVEFLVSFYNNEISEKSEIFDDQFSVERPDGSNFTLKIRSTKLEDSAMYFCASSPLLESTDTQYFGPGTRLTVL.

This clone appeared a single time. The gene calls are TRBV12-5 and TRBJ2-1; TRBD2 aligns across 13 bases. In germline, CDR1 is LGHNT, CDR2 FRNRAP. The CDR3 has 16 residues. V shed 3 bases and J 7 bases; nucleotides not matched to a gene: 6. CDR3 nucleotide sequence: TGTGCTAGTGGTTTCGAACTAGCGGGGGGGCTAAATGAGCAGTTCTTC. Amino acids: CASGFELAGGLNEQFF.

The gene calls are TRBV30 and TRBJ2-5; possible D gene TRBD2, 6 bases. V shed 2 bases and J shed 4 bases, with 14 bases lying between them. The CDR3 loop spans 14 amino acids. The V gene's germline CDR1 is GTSNPN and CDR2 SVGIG (reference sequence). The CDR3 sequence: CAWSPLGGGETQYF. CDR3 in DNA: TGTGCCTGGAGTCCCCTTGGGGGAGGAGAGACCCAGTACTTC.

A note on this clone: This specimen includes other DNA sequences encoding the same CDR3. This sequence joins TRBV6-5 and TRBJ2-1, with 16 bases that match TRBD2. Per germline, CDR1 MNHEY and CDR2 SVGAGI. CDR3 length equals 16 residues. The V segment lost 2 bases and the J segment 7 bases; nucleotides outside the gene matches: 2. The CDR3 DNA sequence: TGTGCCAGCAGTTACCCGGGACTAGCGGGGGGGAATGAGCAGTTCTTC. Translation: CASSYPGLAGGNEQFF.

The chain is built from TRBV28 and TRBJ1-1; 7 nucleotides agree with TRBD1. Germline V gene lookup returns CDR1 MDHEN and CDR2 SYDVKM. V was clipped by 4 bases and J by 0 bases; unmatched bases: 8. The CDR3 is 16 residues long. CDR3 sequence (DNA): TGTGCCAGCAGTTGGCCGGGACAGATCATGAACACTGAAGCTTTCTTT. Translated, it gives CASSWPGQIMNTEAFF.

The chain uses TRBV6-4 and TRBJ2-5, with TRBD2 as a possible D gene (6 bases). Germline CDR1 MRHNA, CDR2 SNTAGT. The CDR3 sequence is 17 residues long. The V end lost 0 bases, the J end lost 5 bases, and 19 bases lay between the germline ends. The CDR3 here is CASSDSPWVCAGETQYF. The CDR3, as DNA: TGTGCCAGCAGTGACTCTCCTTGGGTGTGCGCGGGGGAGACCCAGTACTTC.

The rearrangement links TRBV5-4 to TRBJ1-2; the match to TRBD1 covers 9 bases. This CDR3 is 20 amino acids long. CDR1 is SGHNT, CDR2 YYREEE, per germline (reference sequence). V was pared by 0 bases and J by 4 bases, with 19 bases of the junction left unmatched. DNA for the CDR3: TGTGCCAGCAGCTTGGCCGTTTCCGGGACAGGGAATCCCTTGGGCTATGGCTACACCTTC. It translates to CASSLAVSGTGNPLGYGYTF.

The chain recombines TRBV29-1 with TRBJ2-1, with D maybe TRBD1 (6 bases). CDR1 is SQVTM, CDR2 ANQGSEA, per germline. The CDR3 loop spans 14 amino acids. Deletions cut 0 bases from V and 5 bases from J, with 11 bases between. This CDR3 reads CSVEDRGGHNEQFF. The CDR3 DNA reads as TGCAGCGTTGAAGACAGGGGCGGTCACAATGAGCAGTTCTTC.

This clone occurred once. The rearrangement uses TRBV6-1 and TRBJ1-5; no definite D call. The CDR3 runs 15 residues. V shed 4 bases and J shed 2 bases, with 12 bases lying between them. CDR1 and CDR2 (germline): MNHNS, SASEGT. The CDR3 spells CASSGPLMGNQPQHF. The CDR3 DNA follows: TGTGCCAGCAGTGGGCCCCTGATGGGCAATCAGCCCCAGCATTTT.